These T cell receptor beta chains were read from a single sample in a study of identical twins. TCRdb re-analysed the 5' RACE reads in MiXCR, keeping a single row per CDR3 protein. Of roughly 500,000 distinct CDR3 sequences listed, approximately 22% are singletons. These same records also appear under a second study, on T cells expressing NK-cell markers.

Sequencing was carried out using CD4+ T cells sorted from blood. The source is a woman between 18 and 30 years old in good health. CDR3s include the opening cysteine and the closing phenylalanine or tryptophan. D genes are given only for firm matches. Some rows have no size entry. The others give once, few or many, or a class for an expanded clone.

>-|TRBV20-1|-|TRBJ1-1
CSARDPQGWTEAFF
TGCAGTGCTAGAGATCCCCAGGGCTGGACTGAAGCTTTCTTT
>few|TRBV12-3/TRBV12-4|-|TRBJ1-1
CASSLRQPNTEAFF
TGTGCCAGCAGTCTACGACAGCCAAACACTGAAGCTTTCTTT
>-|TRBV7-3|-|TRBJ2-5
CASSAQSLGTETQYF
TGTGCCAGCAGCGCCCAATCACTGGGGACAGAGACCCAGTACTTC
>many|TRBV7-9|-|TRBJ1-1
CASSSPVTARNEAFF
TGTGCCAGCAGCTCCCCCGTTACGGCGAGGAATGAAGCTTTCTTT
>-|TRBV6-2/TRBV6-3|-|TRBJ2-7
CASQRGTPSYEQYF
TGTGCCAGCCAACGAGGGACGCCGAGCTACGAGCAGTACTTC
>-|TRBV6-1|TRBD1|TRBJ2-3
CASRSGQGGSDTQYF
TGTGCCAGCAGGAGTGGACAGGGTGGGTCAGATACGCAGTATTTT
>few|TRBV15|-|TRBJ1-2
CATSLRSSSGYGYTF
TGTGCCACCAGCCTCCGGTCCTCCTCGGGCTATGGCTACACCTTC
>few|TRBV5-6|-|TRBJ2-7
CASSLYSEFEQYF
TGTGCCAGCAGCTTGTACTCCGAATTCGAGCAGTACTTC
>-|TRBV20-1|TRBD2|TRBJ2-3
CSARGLAGGSFRTDTQYF
TGCAGTGCTAGAGGGTTGGCGGGAGGGTCTTTCCGCACAGATACGCAGTATTTT
>-|TRBV9|TRBD2|TRBJ2-5
CASSFLPSGAKETQYF
TGTGCCAGCAGCTTCCTCCCTAGCGGGGCGAAAGAGACCCAGTACTTC
>-|TRBV14|TRBD1|TRBJ2-1
CASTPGTGAYNEQFF
TGTGCCAGCACTCCCGGGACAGGGGCCTACAATGAGCAGTTCTTC
>-|TRBV27|TRBD1|TRBJ1-2
CASSRGLRGANYGYTF
TGTGCCAGCAGTCGTGGCCTCAGGGGGGCGAACTATGGCTACACCTTC
>few|TRBV7-2|TRBD2|TRBJ2-3
CASSLIGTSGGQDTQYF
TGTGCCAGCAGCTTGATCGGGACTAGCGGGGGACAAGATACGCAGTATTTT
>-|TRBV4-2|-|TRBJ2-3
CASSQVRAVTDTQYF
TGTGCCAGCAGCCAAGTCCGAGCGGTCACAGATACGCAGTATTTT
>-|TRBV20-1|TRBD2|TRBJ2-1
CSGLSSSGRPSSYNEQFF
TGCAGTGGTCTCTCTTCTAGCGGGAGACCAAGCTCCTACAATGAGCAGTTCTTC
>few|TRBV7-2|-|TRBJ1-5
CASSLALLRPQHF
TGTGCCAGCAGCTTAGCGCTCCTGAGGCCCCAGCATTTT